These 10 T cell receptor beta chains share one sample of origin, sequenced in a study of blood T cell repertoires in COVID-19 (dated by TCRdb to the early 2020s). Receptors were amplified or captured by the immunoSEQ multiplex PCR assay. TCRdb retrieved this table from immuneACCESS and kept in-frame rearrangements only. Not all clones are present; in checked studies, unresolved V genes account for under half, and no reason is known for the remainder. The sample table contains around 390,000 clones; only one count was recorded for 85% to 90% of them. The ten largest clones represent approximately 9.3% of the sample. The sequenced material came from PBMCs or T cells enriched from blood (not recorded which). These TCRs come from a woman aged 45-65 years who had recovered from COVID-19.

This sequence joins TRBV28 and TRBJ2-1, with D possibly being TRBD1 (6 bases). From germline, CDR1 is MDHEN and CDR2 SYDVKM. The CDR3 runs 14 residues. V lost 5 bases and J 2 bases, leaving 10 bases between the germline ends. CDR3 in amino acids: CASSTGFTYNEQFF. CDR3 DNA: TGTGCCAGCAGTACAGGGTTCACCTACAATGAGCAGTTCTTC.

This clone was observed once. The chain links TRBV27 to TRBJ2-2; possible D gene TRBD1, 6 bases. Germline V gives CDR1 MNHEY, CDR2 SMNVEV (reference sequence). V was trimmed by 4 bases and J by 6 bases, leaving 12 bases between them. The CDR3 length is 14 residues. CDR3: CASSSQGFPGELFF. CDR3 nucleotides: TGTGCCAGCAGTTCCCAGGGGTTCCCCGGGGAGCTGTTTTTT.

The chain uses TRBV4-1 and TRBJ1-4; D might be TRBD1 (6 bases). V was clipped by 3 bases and J by 5 bases, with 13 bases between them. Germline CDR1 reads MGHRA; CDR2 reads YSYEKL. CDR3 length equals 15 residues. The CDR3 bases are TGCGCCAGCAGCCATCCCCCACAGGGAAATGAAAAACTGTTTTTT. Translated, it gives CASSHPPQGNEKLFF.

The genes are TRBV7-2 and TRBJ2-3; 8 nucleotides line up with TRBD2. Germline V lookup: CDR1 SGHTA, CDR2 FQGNSA. The CDR3 consists of 15 residues. Losses at the gene ends were 3 bases for V and 3 bases for J; bases not matched to a gene: 5. CDR3 sequence reads: CASSFGGAKTDTQYF. The CDR3 nucleotides are TGTGCCAGCAGCTTCGGGGGGGCGAAGACAGATACGCAGTATTTT.

The chain has TRBV5-1 and TRBJ2-1; 10 nucleotides line up with TRBD1. The CDR3 length is 16 residues. After removal of 4 bases from V and 5 bases from J, the junction contained 9 bases not matched to a gene. CDR1 is SGHRS and CDR2 is YFSETQ in the germline V gene. The CDR3 nucleotides are TGCGCCAGCAGCCACACCCCCGGGACAGGGGACAATGAGCAGTTCTTC. This codes for CASSHTPGTGDNEQFF. Looking up the rest from reference TRBV5-1 and TRBJ2-1 gives the full variable domain: KAGVTQTPRYLIKTRGQQVTLSCSPISGHRSVSWYQQTPGQGLQFLFEYFSETQRNKGNFPGRFSGRQFSNSRSEMNVSTLELGDSALYLCASSHTPGTGDNEQFFGPGTRLTVL.

The chain has TRBV4-1 and TRBJ2-2; 7 bases agree with TRBD2. Germline V gene lookup returns CDR1 MGHRA and CDR2 YSYEKL. With V trimmed by 2 bases and J by 1 base, 1 base remained unmatched. The CDR3 extends over 15 amino acids. CDR3 in DNA: TGCGCCAGCAGCCAATCTAGCGGGAACACCGGGGAGCTGTTTTTT. Its protein is CASSQSSGNTGELFF.

This sequence joins TRBV5-1 and TRBJ2-3; perhaps TRBD1 as D (5 bases). The CDR3 extends over 15 amino acids. From germline, CDR1 is SGHRS and CDR2 YFSETQ. V lost 5 bases and J 0 bases, leaving 13 bases between the germline ends. The CDR3 is CASSRAGSSTDTQYF. Here the CDR3 DNA reads TGCGCCAGCAGTCGGGCAGGGTCTAGCACAGATACGCAGTATTTT.

J is TRBJ1-4 and V is TRBV27, with D tentatively TRBD1 (6 bases). V was cut by 7 bases and J by 8 bases, with 23 bases left in between. In germline, CDR1 is MNHEY, CDR2 SMNVEV (reference sequence). The CDR3 has 16 residues. The CDR3 is CASMETLTGLGEKLFF. The CDR3 bases are TGTGCCAGCATGGAGACCTTGACAGGCCTTGGGGAAAAACTGTTTTTT.

The chain carries TRBV7-2 and TRBJ2-2; perhaps TRBD2 as D (5 bases). Trimming cost V 6 bases and J 6 bases, with 11 bases left between them. Germline-derived CDR1 and CDR2 are SGHTA and FQGNSA. This CDR3 contains 13 residues. CDR3 bases: TGTGCCAGCAGGCAAACCGGGGCCGGGGAGCTGTTTTTT. It yields the protein CASRQTGAGELFF.

The chain uses TRBV3-1 (or the pseudogene TRBV3-2) and TRBJ1-1; TRBD1 aligns across 9 bases. Unmatched junction bases numbered 13, after V lost 4 bases and J lost 1 base. Germline assignment: CDR1 LGHDT and CDR2 YNNKEL (reference sequence). The CDR3 loop spans 18 amino acids. CDR3 bases: TGTGCCAGCAGCCCAACCGGGACAGGGTTTTTGTCGAACACTGAAGCTTTCTTT. Protein: CASSPTGTGFLSNTEAFF.